Listed here are 9 T cell receptor beta chains from one sample, sequenced in a study of CD8+ T cells in alopecia areata. As the sequencing template, cDNA was produced by extracting RNA and reverse transcribing it. The method was immunoSEQ multiplex PCR; TCRdb's version includes in-frame clones alone and lacks a portion of them. The table has 100,000 to 150,000 clones, approximately 49% seen once. Sequencing used CD8+ T cells sorted from blood, obtained at week 0. These receptors were taken from a human donor with alopecia areata.

The chain joins TRBV7-9 to TRBJ2-5; 7 bases map to TRBD1. This CDR3 spans 13 amino acids. Germline V gives CDR1 SEHNR, CDR2 FQNEAQ (reference sequence). V lost 5 bases to trimming and J lost 3 bases; unmatched junction nucleotides: 3. The CDR3, as DNA: TGTGCCAGCAGCCACGGGACAGAAGAGACCCAGTACTTC. Its protein is CASSHGTEETQYF.

There are many counts of this clone. The V and J genes are TRBV4-1 and TRBJ1-6; TRBD1 matches at 8 bases. Germline CDR1 reads MGHRA; CDR2 reads YSYEKL. This CDR3 is built from 14 residues. After removal of 6 bases from V and 7 bases from J, the junction contained 5 bases not matched to a gene. For the CDR3, the DNA is TGCGCCAGCAGTCTACAGGGGGGAAATTCACCCCTCCACTTT. It encodes CASSLQGGNSPLHF.

The genes are TRBV4-1 and TRBJ2-1, with D maybe TRBD2 (5 bases). The germline gives CDR1 MGHRA, CDR2 YSYEKL. The CDR3 sequence is 16 residues long. V was pared by 3 bases and J by 5 bases, with 17 bases between. CDR3 in amino acids: CASSHIAEGRDNEQFF. In nucleotides, the CDR3 is TGCGCCAGCAGCCACATCGCGGAAGGGCGGGACAATGAGCAGTTCTTC.

The rearrangement links TRBV7-8 to TRBJ1-1; D gene ambiguous. V was pared by 5 bases and J by 1 base, with 11 bases between. Germline lookup yields CDR1 SGHVS and CDR2 FQNEAQ. The CDR3 loop spans 14 amino acids. In nucleotides, the CDR3 is TGTGCCAGCAGCCTAAGGCCCCCGAACACTGAAGCTTTCTTT. Translation: CASSLRPPNTEAFF. The whole variable domain, filled in from reference TRBV7-8 and TRBJ1-1, reads GAGVSQSPRYKVAKRGQDVALRCDPISGHVSLFWYQQALGQGPEFLTYFQNEAQLDKSGLPSDRFFAERPEGSVSTLKIQRTQQEDSAVYLCASSLRPPNTEAFFGQGTRLTVV.

The chain links TRBV7-9 to TRBJ2-1; 9 nucleotides align to TRBD1. V trimming: 5 bases; J trimming: 10 bases; junction bases outside the gene matches: 9. Germline CDR1 SEHNR, CDR2 FQNEAQ (reference sequence). The CDR3 spans 14 residues. The CDR3 DNA is TGTGCCAGCAGCAGGAAACAGGGGGCGGAAGAGCAGTTCTTC. Its protein product is CASSRKQGAEEQFF.

The chain couples TRBV7-2 to TRBJ1-2, with TRBD1 matching 7 bases. CDR1 and CDR2 (germline): SGHTA, FQGNSA. V was clipped by 10 bases and J by 4 bases; unmatched bases: 9. The CDR3 consists of 13 residues. The DNA for the CDR3 is TGTGCCACCCTGATTAAGGGGGCCTATGGCTACACCTTC. Its translation: CATLIKGAYGYTF.

The chain has TRBV19 and TRBJ2-7; D tentatively fits TRBD1 or TRBD2 (5 bases each). The V end lost 6 bases, the J end lost 2 bases, and 14 bases lay between the germline ends. The CDR3 totals 14 residues. Germline V gene data show CDR1 as LNHDA and CDR2 as SQIVND (reference sequence). The CDR3: CASRGTDVPYEQYF. CDR3 DNA: TGTGCCAGTAGGGGGACGGACGTCCCCTACGAGCAGTACTTC.

The V and J genes are TRBV2 and TRBJ1-2; D may be TRBD1 (6 bases). V was cut by 7 bases and J by 2 bases, with 11 bases left in between. From germline, CDR1 is SNHLY and CDR2 FYNNEI. The CDR3 is 13 residues long. The chain's CDR3 is CASTRGQNYGYTF. The DNA of the CDR3 is TGTGCCAGCACCCGCGGACAGAACTATGGCTACACCTTC.

There are a few counts of this clone. This sequence joins TRBV6-4 and TRBJ2-1; D is possibly TRBD2 (6 bases). The V end lost 3 bases, the J end lost 5 bases, and 8 bases lay between the germline ends. The germline gives CDR1 MRHNA, CDR2 SNTAGT. The CDR3 runs to 13 residues. For the CDR3, the DNA is TGTGCCAGCAGTGAGCGGGGACACAATGAGCAGTTCTTC. Protein: CASSERGHNEQFF.